Sequencing of this T cell receptor beta chain was carried out in a study of cytomegalovirus exposure and HLA in healthy donors. The CDR3 runs to 15 residues. Germline V lookup: CDR1 SGDLS, CDR2 YYNGEE. V trimming: 3 bases; J trimming: 6 bases; junction bases outside the gene matches: 4. Libraries were prepared by immunoSEQ multiplex PCR; TCRdb keeps only in-frame clonotypes and omits some of them. The sample holds under 150,000 clones, 86% seen once. The specimen sequenced was PBMCs. This chain uses TRBV9 with TRBJ2-3; 13 bases align to TRBD2. The sequence derives from a man aged 18 to 29 in good health and CMV-seronegative. CDR3 bases: TGTGCCAGCAGCGCACTAGCGGGAGGGCTGGATACGCAGTATTTT. Translation: CASSALAGGLDTQYF.